The next 14 T cell receptor beta chains were all read from a single sample in a study of cytomegalovirus exposure and HLA in healthy donors. The table came from immunoSEQ multiplex PCR; TCRdb's copy has only in-frame clones and leaves some out. Among 150,000 to 200,000 clones listed, roughly 80% were seen once. Sequenced input: PBMCs. These receptors were taken from a man aged 18 to 30 in good health and CMV-seropositive.

The J gene is TRBJ2-7, the V gene TRBV27; D perhaps matches TRBD1 (6 bases). The CDR3 loop spans 13 amino acids. V shed 6 bases and J shed 2 bases, with 11 bases lying between them. The V gene's germline CDR1 is MNHEY and CDR2 SMNVEV (reference sequence). The CDR3 bases are TGTGCCAGCAGATCCGGGACAACCTACGAGCAGTACTTC. Translating it yields CASRSGTTYEQYF.

CDR3 in DNA: TGTGCCAGCAGCTTGGTGAAGAGCTCCTACGAGCAGTACTTC. Amino acids: CASSLVKSSYEQYF. V usage is TRBV5-6 and J usage is TRBJ2-7, with unresolved D. V was clipped by 0 bases and J by 0 bases, with 7 bases between them. CDR3 length: 14 residues. Germline-derived CDR1 and CDR2 are SGHDT and YYEEEE.

This clone occurred a few times. The genes are TRBV7-3 and TRBJ2-7; 10 bases map to TRBD1. The CDR3 is made up of 15 amino acids. V shed 1 base and J 5 bases; nucleotides not matched to a gene: 5. CDR1 is SGHTA and CDR2 is FQGTGA in the germline V gene. CDR3 loop: CASSLMGQGFDEQYF. DNA of the CDR3: TGTGCCAGCAGCTTAATGGGACAGGGGTTTGACGAGCAGTACTTC. Filled out from reference TRBV7-3 and TRBJ2-7, the complete variable domain reads GAGVSQTPSNKVTEKGKYVELRCDPISGHTALYWYRQSLGQGPEFLIYFQGTGAADDSGLPNDRFFAVRPEGSVSTLKIQRTERGDSAVYLCASSLMGQGFDEQYFGPGTRLTVT.

CDR3 amino acids: CASSYLGTGVDYGYTF. CDR3 in DNA: TGTGCCAGCAGTTACTTGGGGACAGGGGTCGACTATGGCTACACCTTC. The chain uses TRBV6-5 and TRBJ1-2; 10 bases fit TRBD1. J lost 3 bases, V lost 1 base, and 5 bases had no gene match. CDR1 is MNHEY and CDR2 is SVGAGI in the germline V gene. The CDR3 consists of 16 residues.

The chain links TRBV4-1 to TRBJ2-1; TRBD2 is a possible D gene (5 bases). Germline lookup yields CDR1 MGHRA and CDR2 YSYEKL. Trimming pared 3 bases from V and 10 bases from J, leaving 22 bases between. This CDR3 is built from 16 residues. CDR3 DNA: TGCGCCAGCAGCCACCACCCCCTTACTAGGTTGAGCGAGCAGTTCTTC. Residues: CASSHHPLTRLSEQFF.

The chain couples TRBV11-1 to TRBJ2-4; the D gene is possibly TRBD2 (6 bases). Germline V CDR1 and CDR2: SGHAT, FQDESV (reference sequence). This CDR3 has 14 amino acids. V was trimmed by 5 bases and J by 3 bases, leaving 11 bases between them. CDR3 sequence reads: CASSPTRGKNIQYF. CDR3 coding DNA: TGTGCCAGCAGCCCGACTAGGGGCAAAAACATTCAGTACTTC.

The chain couples TRBV15 to TRBJ2-7; 9 positions agree with TRBD1. The V gene end was trimmed by 0 bases and the J gene end by 5 bases; junction bases not matched to a gene: 8. The CDR3 runs 16 residues. The germline gives CDR1 LNHNV, CDR2 YYDKDF (reference sequence). The DNA for the CDR3 is TGTGCCACCAGCAGAGATAGAGGGGACAGGGTCGACGAGCAGTACTTC. Its protein product is CATSRDRGDRVDEQYF.

The CDR3 coding sequence is TGCGCCAGCAGCCAGCCTCTAGCGGGAGGGCCTTATGAGCAGTTCTTC. It yields the protein CASSQPLAGGPYEQFF. V usage is TRBV4-3 and J usage is TRBJ2-1; TRBD2 matches 12 bases. V lost 3 bases and J lost 8; bases outside the gene matches: 8. Germline V lookup: CDR1 LGHNA, CDR2 YSLEER. The CDR3 runs 16 residues.

This chain connects TRBV5-1 to TRBJ2-5; 8 nucleotides agree with TRBD2. The CDR3 runs 16 residues. The V segment lost 2 bases and the J segment 5 bases; nucleotides outside the gene matches: 11. Germline V lookup: CDR1 SGHRS, CDR2 YFSETQ. CDR3 DNA sequence: TGCGCCAGCAGCTTCTGGCCAGCGGGAGAGGGCGAGACCCAGTACTTC. The encoded protein is CASSFWPAGEGETQYF. The complete variable domain, with remaining parts taken from reference TRBV5-1 and TRBJ2-5, reads KAGVTQTPRYLIKTRGQQVTLSCSPISGHRSVSWYQQTPGQGLQFLFEYFSETQRNKGNFPGRFSGRQFSNSRSEMNVSTLELGDSALYLCASSFWPAGEGETQYFGPGTRLLVL.

This clone was recorded once. V usage is TRBV19 and J usage is TRBJ2-5, with 8 bases aligning to TRBD2. CDR3 length: 13 amino acids. In germline, CDR1 is LNHDA, CDR2 SQIVND (reference sequence). J was trimmed by 5 bases and V by 6 bases; bases with no gene match: 5. As DNA, the CDR3 is TGTGCCAGTAGCCTGCCTAGCGGGGAGACCCAGTACTTC. Translation: CASSLPSGETQYF.

The V and J genes are TRBV5-5 and TRBJ2-7; TRBD1 agrees at 8 bases. Germline-derived CDR1 and CDR2 are SGHKS and YYEKEE (reference sequence). Trimming took 7 bases from V and 3 from J; bases not matched to a gene: 9. The CDR3 is 14 residues long. Here the CDR3 reads CASSQTGAVYEQYF. CDR3 DNA: TGTGCCAGCTCTCAGACAGGGGCCGTCTACGAGCAGTACTTC.

V usage is TRBV15 and J usage is TRBJ2-1, with 7 positions matching TRBD1. In germline, CDR1 is LNHNV, CDR2 YYDKDF (reference sequence). CDR3 length: 16 residues. V gave up 1 base and J gave up 4 bases; unmatched junction bases: 7. The CDR3 DNA sequence: TGTGCCACCAGCAGAGGGACAGGCCCGGGGTACAATGAGCAGTTCTTC. Translating it yields CATSRGTGPGYNEQFF.

The chain couples TRBV6-4 to TRBJ2-2; D remains ambiguous. In germline, CDR1 is MRHNA, CDR2 SNTAGT. The length of the CDR3 is 13 residues. The ends were cut back, 6 bases at V and 4 bases at J, with 9 bases in the middle. In DNA form, the CDR3 reads TGTGCCAGCAGGGCTAGTTCCACCGGGGAGCTGTTTTTT. As protein: CASRASSTGELFF.

V is TRBV13 and J is TRBJ2-1; D is uncertain. CDR1 PRHDT and CDR2 FYEKMQ come from the germline V gene (reference sequence). This CDR3 is built from 15 residues. V gave up 5 bases and J gave up 9 bases, with 20 bases separating them. The CDR3 region has the DNA TGTGCCAGCAGCACTTACCGCCTCGACACAGCTGAGCAGTTCTTC. Translating gives CASSTYRLDTAEQFF.